What follows describes a single T cell receptor beta chain. These data belong to a study of blood T cell repertoires in COVID-19. Study information: Spain, Italy and the United States supplied samples that represented acute and convalescent COVID-19.

Trimming removed 0 bases from V and 0 bases from J; junction bases left unmatched: 4. This CDR3 has 16 amino acids. Germline V gene lookup returns CDR1 SGHDT and CDR2 YYEEEE. As handled by the study authors: The assay estimated nucleated cells by amplifying reference gene primers. Method: immunoSEQ multiplex PCR; TCRdb's copy keeps in-frame clones and lacks some. V and J calls plus clone size are reproduced from that table; the DNA served to infer D and trimming. The sample lists about 230,000 clones, roughly 85% occurring once. Patients at the Seattle site were enrolled during active infection and followed longitudinally.

The chain combines TRBV5-6 with TRBJ2-7, with 9 bases matching TRBD2. This clonotype originated in a man aged 50-59 years with COVID-19, enrolled during active disease. Sequencing used peripheral blood. The DNA for the CDR3 is TGTGCCAGCAGCTTGGGAGCGGGGGGAGACTCCTACGAGCAGTACTTC. It translates to CASSLGAGGDSYEQYF.